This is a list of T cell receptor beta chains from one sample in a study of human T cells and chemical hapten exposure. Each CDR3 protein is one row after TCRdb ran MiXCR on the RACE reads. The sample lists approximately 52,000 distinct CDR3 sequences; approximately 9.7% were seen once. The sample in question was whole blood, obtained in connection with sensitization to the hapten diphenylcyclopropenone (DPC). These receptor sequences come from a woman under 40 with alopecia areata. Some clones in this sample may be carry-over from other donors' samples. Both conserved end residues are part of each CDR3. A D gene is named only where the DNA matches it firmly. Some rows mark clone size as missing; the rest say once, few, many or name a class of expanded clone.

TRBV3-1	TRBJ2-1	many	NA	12	TGTGCCAGCAGCCAAGATCAGTCTGGGCAGTTCTTC	CASSQDQSGQFF
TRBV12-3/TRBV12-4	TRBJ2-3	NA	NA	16	TGTGCCAGCAGTAAAAGACAGGGAGGTAGCACAGATACGCAGTATTTT	CASSKRQGGSTDTQYF
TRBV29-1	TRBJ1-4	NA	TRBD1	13	TGCAGCGCAAACAGGGGGTTTAATGAAAAACTGTTTTTT	CSANRGFNEKLFF
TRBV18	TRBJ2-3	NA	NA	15	TGTGCCAGCTCACCCGACTACCTTAGCACAGATACGCAGTATTTT	CASSPDYLSTDTQYF
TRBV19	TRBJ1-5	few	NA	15	TGTGCCAGTAGTATAAGGAGGGATGAAAATCAGCCCCAGCATTTT	CASSIRRDENQPQHF
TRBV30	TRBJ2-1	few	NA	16	TGTGCCTGGAGGTTGCGTGAGGCCAGCTCCTACAATGAGCAGTTCTTC	CAWRLREASSYNEQFF
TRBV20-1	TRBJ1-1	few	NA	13	TGCAGTGCTAGATCCCACGGCGGGCGTGGAGCTTTCTTT	CSARSHGGRGAFF
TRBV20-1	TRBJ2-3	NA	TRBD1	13	TGCAGTGCCCTGGACAGGGCCAGGGATACGCAGTATTTT	CSALDRARDTQYF
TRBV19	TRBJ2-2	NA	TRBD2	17	TGTGCCAGTAGTAACCCGTTAGCGGGGGTGAACACCGGGGAGCTGTTTTTT	CASSNPLAGVNTGELFF
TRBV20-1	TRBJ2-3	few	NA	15	TGCAGTGCTAGAGAAACAGGGATGGGATTAGATACGCAGTATTTT	CSARETGMGLDTQYF
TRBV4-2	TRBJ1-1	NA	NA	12	TGTGCCAGCAGCCAAGATAGGGTTGAAGCTTTCTTT	CASSQDRVEAFF
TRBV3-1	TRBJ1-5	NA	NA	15	TGTGCCAGCAGCCAAGGAAGGGGCAGCAATCAGCCCCAGCATTTT	CASSQGRGSNQPQHF
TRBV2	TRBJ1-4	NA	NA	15	TGTGCCAGCTCAGTTCAACAGGGAGCTAATGAAAAACTGTTTTTT	CASSVQQGANEKLFF
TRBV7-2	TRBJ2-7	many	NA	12	TGTGCCAGCAGTCGACTTGGTGTGGAGCAGTACTTC	CASSRLGVEQYF
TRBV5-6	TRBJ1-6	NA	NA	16	TGTGCCAGCAGCTTGGACACTAAATGGGGTAATTCACCCCTCCACTTT	CASSLDTKWGNSPLHF
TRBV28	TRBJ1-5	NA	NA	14	TGTGCCAGCAGGGATTGGGATAGCAATCAGCCCCAGCATTTT	CASRDWDSNQPQHF
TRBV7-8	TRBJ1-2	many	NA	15	TGTGCCAGCAGCTACGGCGGTATGGAAAACTATGGCTACACCTTC	CASSYGGMENYGYTF
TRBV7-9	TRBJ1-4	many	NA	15	TGTGCCAGCAGCCCTGTAATCAGGCCCAATGAAAAACTGTTTTTT	CASSPVIRPNEKLFF